One and the same sample provided the 10 T cell receptor beta chains below, sequenced in a study of Graves' ophthalmopathy and Graves' hyperthyroidism. Amplified TCR beta CDR3 regions were obtained using RNA transcripts as template. First-round RT-PCR relied on HTBI primers, and a second-round multiplex PCR came next. In TCRdb, the multiplex PCR reads were re-called with MiXCR into one record per CDR3 protein. Among a few hundred thousand distinct CDR3 sequences listed, approximately 17% were seen once. Sequenced sample: peripheral blood. These receptor sequences come from an adult woman with stable Graves' hyperthyroidism.

This clonotype showed up many times. The V gene is TRBV15, the J gene TRBJ2-2; a possible D gene is TRBD1 (5 bases). V was clipped by 5 bases and J by 2 bases, with 12 bases between them. Germline V gene lookup returns CDR1 LNHNV and CDR2 YYDKDF (reference sequence). CDR3 size: 15 residues. This chain's CDR3 is CATSDGRDNTGELFF. In DNA, the CDR3 is TGTGCCACCAGCGATGGCAGGGATAACACCGGGGAGCTGTTTTTT.

Worth noting for this clonotype: One end of the junction is discordant with germline, which a read error may explain. The chain has TRBV4-3 and TRBJ2-7; D is perhaps TRBD1 or TRBD2 (7 bases each). Per the germline V gene, CDR1 is LGHNA and CDR2 is YSLEER. CDR3 length equals 17 residues. The CDR3 is CASSQDWLGEGALGGIF. The CDR3 nucleotides read TGCGCCAGCAGCCAAGATTGGTTGGGGGAGGGGGCCCTTGGAGGGATCTTC.

This clonotype appeared a few times. The chain has TRBV7-9 and TRBJ1-1; D might be TRBD1 (5 bases). The CDR3 extends over 15 amino acids. Germline V lookup: CDR1 SEHNR, CDR2 FQNEAQ (reference sequence). The V gene lost 3 bases and the J gene lost 1 base, with 12 bases spanning the gap. The CDR3 DNA sequence: TGTGCCAGCAGCTTGTGGTCAGGGCCGAACACTGAAGCTTTCTTT. Its protein is CASSLWSGPNTEAFF. The full variable domain, with the rest looked up from reference TRBV7-9 and TRBJ1-1, is DTGVSQNPRHKITKRGQNVTFRCDPISEHNRLYWYRQTLGQGPEFLTYFQNEAQLEKSRLLSDRFSAERPKGSFSTLEIQRTEQGDSAMYLCASSLWSGPNTEAFFGQGTRLTVV.

This clonotype occurred many times. The DNA of the CDR3 is TGTGCCAGCAGGAGGTTCGGGACTACCGGGGAGCTGTTTTTT. Translating gives CASRRFGTTGELFF. The chain couples TRBV12-3 or TRBV12-4 to TRBJ2-2; perhaps TRBD2 as D (6 bases). The CDR3 has 14 residues. The V end was cut by 6 bases, the J end by 5 bases, with 13 bases between.

This clonotype was seen ten or more times. The chain links TRBV5-1 to TRBJ1-2, with D hard to call. The V gene lost 0 bases and the J gene lost 5 bases, with 5 bases spanning the gap. Germline V gives CDR1 SGHRS, CDR2 YFSETQ. The CDR3 covers 12 residues. CDR3 protein: CASSLDRYGYTF. The DNA for the CDR3 is TGCGCCAGCAGCTTGGACAGATATGGCTACACCTTC.

This chain joins TRBV2 and TRBJ2-7; TRBD1 is a possible D gene (6 bases). The CDR3 is 12 amino acids. Germline values: CDR1 SNHLY, CDR2 FYNNEI. Trimming pared 6 bases from V and 4 bases from J, leaving 10 bases between. The CDR3 is CASRAGEYEQYF. The CDR3 region has the DNA TGTGCCAGCAGGGCAGGGGAGTACGAGCAGTACTTC.

A few counts support this clonotype. The chain combines TRBV18 with TRBJ1-2; TRBD1 matches at 7 bases. The CDR3 is 13 residues long. V trimming: 6 bases; J trimming: 10 bases; junction bases outside the gene matches: 11. Germline loops: CDR1 KGHSH, CDR2 LQKENI. The CDR3 DNA is TGTGCCAGCTCCCCGACAGGGTTTCTTGACTACACCTTC. It encodes CASSPTGFLDYTF.

V gene TRBV12-3 or TRBV12-4 combines with J gene TRBJ2-5; 7 bases are a match to TRBD2. Germline trimming cut 5 bases from V and 4 bases from J; bases unmatched to any gene: 7. CDR3 length: 14 amino acids. This CDR3 is CASSGAGRGETQYF. In DNA, the CDR3 is TGTGCCAGCAGTGGTGCGGGGAGGGGAGAGACCCAGTACTTC.

The rearrangement joins TRBV28 to TRBJ2-7; tentative D call: TRBD2 (5 bases). The CDR3 loop spans 12 amino acids. CDR1 MDHEN and CDR2 SYDVKM come from the germline V gene. V lost 3 bases and J 6 bases, leaving 9 bases between the germline ends. This chain's CDR3 is CASSFGLFEQYF. The CDR3 region has the DNA TGTGCCAGCAGTTTTGGACTGTTCGAGCAGTACTTC.

This clonotype was seen at least ten times. The junction shows a germline mismatch at one end, possibly a read error. The rearrangement uses TRBV4-3 and TRBJ2-7; the match to TRBD1 covers 9 bases. The CDR3 sequence is 14 residues long. Per the germline V gene, CDR1 is LGHNA and CDR2 is YSLEER. CDR3 coding DNA: TGTGCCAGCAGTACCGGGACAGGGACCTACGAGCAGTACTTC. Translation: CASSTGTGTYEQYF.